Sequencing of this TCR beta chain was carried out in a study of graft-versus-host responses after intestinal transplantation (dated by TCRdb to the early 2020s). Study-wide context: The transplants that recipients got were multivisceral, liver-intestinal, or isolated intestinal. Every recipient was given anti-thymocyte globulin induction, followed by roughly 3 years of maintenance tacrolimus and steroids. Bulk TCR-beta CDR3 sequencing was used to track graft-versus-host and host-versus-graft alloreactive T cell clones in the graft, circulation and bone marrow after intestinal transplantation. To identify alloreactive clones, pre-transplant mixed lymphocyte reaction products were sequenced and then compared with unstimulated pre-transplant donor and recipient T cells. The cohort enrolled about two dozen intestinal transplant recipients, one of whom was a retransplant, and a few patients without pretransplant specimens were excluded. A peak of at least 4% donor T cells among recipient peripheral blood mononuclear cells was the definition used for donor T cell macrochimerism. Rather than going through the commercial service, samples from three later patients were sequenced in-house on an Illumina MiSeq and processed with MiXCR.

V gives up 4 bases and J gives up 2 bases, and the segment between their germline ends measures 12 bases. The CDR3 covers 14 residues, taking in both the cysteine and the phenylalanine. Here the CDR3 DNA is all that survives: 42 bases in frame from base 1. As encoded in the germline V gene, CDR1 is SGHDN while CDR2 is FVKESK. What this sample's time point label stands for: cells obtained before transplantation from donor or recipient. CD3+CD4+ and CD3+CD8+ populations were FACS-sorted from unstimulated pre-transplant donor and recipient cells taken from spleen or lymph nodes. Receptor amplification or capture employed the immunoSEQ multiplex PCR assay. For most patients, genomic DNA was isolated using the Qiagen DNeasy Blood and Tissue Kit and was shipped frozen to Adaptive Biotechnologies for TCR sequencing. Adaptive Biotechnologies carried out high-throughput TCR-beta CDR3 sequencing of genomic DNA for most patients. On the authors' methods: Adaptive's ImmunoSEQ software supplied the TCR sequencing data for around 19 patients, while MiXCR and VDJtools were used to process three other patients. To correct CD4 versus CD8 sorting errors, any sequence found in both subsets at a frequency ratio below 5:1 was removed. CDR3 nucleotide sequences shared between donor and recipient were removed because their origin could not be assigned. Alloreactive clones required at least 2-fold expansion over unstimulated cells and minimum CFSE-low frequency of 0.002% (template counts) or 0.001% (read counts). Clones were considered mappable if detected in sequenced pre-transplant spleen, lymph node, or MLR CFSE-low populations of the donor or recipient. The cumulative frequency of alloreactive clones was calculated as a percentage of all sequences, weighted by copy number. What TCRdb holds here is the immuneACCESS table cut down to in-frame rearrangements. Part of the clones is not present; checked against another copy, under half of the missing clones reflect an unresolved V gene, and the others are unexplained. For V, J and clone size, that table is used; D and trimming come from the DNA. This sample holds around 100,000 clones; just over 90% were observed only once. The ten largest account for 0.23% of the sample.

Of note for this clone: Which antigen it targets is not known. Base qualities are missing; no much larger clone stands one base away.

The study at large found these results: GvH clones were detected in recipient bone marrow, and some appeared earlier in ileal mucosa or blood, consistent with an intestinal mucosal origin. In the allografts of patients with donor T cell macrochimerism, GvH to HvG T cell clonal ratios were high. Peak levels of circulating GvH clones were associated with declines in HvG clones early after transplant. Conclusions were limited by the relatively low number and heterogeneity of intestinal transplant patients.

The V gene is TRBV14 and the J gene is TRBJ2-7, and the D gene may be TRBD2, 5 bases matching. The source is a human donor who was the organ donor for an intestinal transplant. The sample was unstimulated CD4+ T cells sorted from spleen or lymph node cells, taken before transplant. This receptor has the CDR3 CASSPRTPAYEQYF. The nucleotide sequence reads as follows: TGTGCCAGCAGCCCACGGACTCCCGCCTACGAGCAGTACTTC.